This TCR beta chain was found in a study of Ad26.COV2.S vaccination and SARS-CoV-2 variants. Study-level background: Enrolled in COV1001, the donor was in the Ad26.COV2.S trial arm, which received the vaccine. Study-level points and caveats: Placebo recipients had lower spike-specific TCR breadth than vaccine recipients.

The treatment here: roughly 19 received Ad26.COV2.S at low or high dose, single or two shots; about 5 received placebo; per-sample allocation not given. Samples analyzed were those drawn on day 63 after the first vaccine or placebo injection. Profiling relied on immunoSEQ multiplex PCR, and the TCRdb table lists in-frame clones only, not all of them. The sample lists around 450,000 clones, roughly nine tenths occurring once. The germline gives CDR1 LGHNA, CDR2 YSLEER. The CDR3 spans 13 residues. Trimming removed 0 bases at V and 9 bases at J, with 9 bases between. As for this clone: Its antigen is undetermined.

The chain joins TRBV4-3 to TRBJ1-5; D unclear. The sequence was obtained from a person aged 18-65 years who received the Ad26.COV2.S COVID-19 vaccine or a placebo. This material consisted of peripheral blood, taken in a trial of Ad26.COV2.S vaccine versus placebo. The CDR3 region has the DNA TGCGCCAGCAGCCAAGATCGCCGGGGGCCCCAGCATTTT. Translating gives CASSQDRRGPQHF.